The text below deals with one T cell receptor (beta chain). In the authors' workflow: Reference gene primer amplification gave nucleated cell count estimates. TCRdb's copy holds only in-frame clones and misses some; the assay was immunoSEQ multiplex PCR. The DNA was the basis for D and trimming; V, J and clone size are from that table. Among under 95,000 clones listed, about 80% were seen once. This sample was taken from a study of blood T cell repertoires in COVID-19. Study overall: The United States, Italy and Spain were the sources of the acute and convalescent COVID-19 samples. In each case, the material was cDNA or gDNA derived from T cells, B-cell-depleted T cells, or PBMCs.

This CDR3 contains 12 residues. V was clipped by 0 bases and J by 9 bases, with 6 bases between them. Germline V gene data show CDR1 as ENHRY and CDR2 as SYGVKD. The receptor was isolated from a woman in her sixties or seventies with acute or convalescent COVID-19. The chain uses TRBV10-3 and TRBJ1-5; D is possibly TRBD1 (6 bases). Sequencing input: peripheral blood. The CDR3 protein is CAISESDRPQHF. The CDR3 DNA is TGTGCCATCAGTGAGTCGGACAGGCCCCAGCATTTT.